The 32 T cell receptor beta chains below all came from one sample that was sequenced in a study of beta chain features in type 1 diabetes. Every isolated RNA sample was fully reverse transcribed, so sequencing captured expressed TCRB transcripts. Clones were sequenced by immunoSEQ multiplex PCR, and TCRdb holds only the in-frame ones, with some missing. Among roughly 290,000 clones, approximately 16% were seen once, and the ten largest hold roughly 0.015%. Study-wide results and caveats: In all four CD4+ subsets, TCRB CDR3 length was significantly, moderately reduced in type 1 diabetes.

What these receptors recognize is not known. The sample was naive CD4+ T cells from blood. The receptors here all came from a man aged 18 to 30 with type 1 diabetes.

The V call is TRBV2, the J call TRBJ2-2, with D possibly matching TRBD1 (6 bases). The germline V gene encodes CDR1 SNHLY and CDR2 FYNNEI. This CDR3 contains 15 residues. V shed 4 bases and J shed 2 bases, with 11 bases lying between them. The CDR3 region is CASSGIGGNTGELFF. The CDR3 DNA follows: TGTGCCAGCAGTGGGATAGGGGGAAACACCGGGGAGCTGTTTTTT.

In its sample, this clone was seen a few times. This chain uses TRBV11-2 with TRBJ2-7, with D tentatively TRBD2 (6 bases). From germline, CDR1 is SGHAT and CDR2 FQNNGV. The ends were cut back, 5 bases at V and 3 bases at J, with 20 bases in the middle. The CDR3 extends over 16 amino acids. DNA of the CDR3: TGTGCCAGCAGCCACTTCGCAAGGGACTCTCGCTACGAGCAGTACTTC. Its protein is CASSHFARDSRYEQYF.

The chain combines TRBV6-4 with TRBJ2-3, with TRBD2 identical over 12 bases. The ends lost 2 bases at V and 2 bases at J; junction bases unmatched: 5. The CDR3 is 17 residues long. Per germline, CDR1 MRHNA and CDR2 SNTAGT. The CDR3 reads CASSDTRLAGVTDTQYF. CDR3 sequence (DNA): TGTGCCAGCAGTGACACCCGACTAGCGGGAGTCACAGATACGCAGTATTTT.

This clone was observed a handful of times. The chain links TRBV7-9 to TRBJ1-4; weak D call: TRBD1 (5 bases). Germline CDR1 reads SEHNR; CDR2 reads FQNEAQ (reference sequence). Trimming pared 3 bases from V and 7 bases from J, leaving 12 bases between. The CDR3 is 14 amino acids. CDR3 DNA sequence: TGTGCCAGCAGCTTGCCAGGGCTACGTGAAAAACTGTTTTTT. Protein sequence: CASSLPGLREKLFF.

This clone has a handful of counts. The rearrangement joins TRBV7-2 to TRBJ2-2, with 8 bases matching TRBD2. This CDR3 is 17 amino acids long. V trimming: 0 bases; J trimming: 4 bases; junction bases outside the gene matches: 7. CDR1 and CDR2 from the germline V gene are SGHTA and FQGNSA. The CDR3: CASSLAGSGRATGELFF. Here the CDR3 DNA reads TGTGCCAGCAGCTTAGCAGGTTCCGGGAGGGCCACCGGGGAGCTGTTTTTT.

This clone occurred a few times. The chain employs TRBV5-1 and TRBJ2-2, with D uncertain. This CDR3 contains 13 residues. V lost 3 bases and J 0 bases, leaving 3 bases between the germline ends. Germline assignment: CDR1 SGHRS and CDR2 YFSETQ. The CDR3 DNA is TGCGCCAGCAGCTCTTCGAACACCGGGGAGCTGTTTTTT. It specifies CASSSSNTGELFF. Supplemented by reference TRBV5-1 and TRBJ2-2, the full variable domain reads KAGVTQTPRYLIKTRGQQVTLSCSPISGHRSVSWYQQTPGQGLQFLFEYFSETQRNKGNFPGRFSGRQFSNSRSEMNVSTLELGDSALYLCASSSSNTGELFFGEGSRLTVL.

The genes are TRBV5-1 and TRBJ2-3; 11 nucleotides line up with TRBD2. The CDR3 covers 15 residues. The V segment lost 4 bases and the J segment 4 bases; nucleotides outside the gene matches: 5. The germline gives CDR1 SGHRS, CDR2 YFSETQ. CDR3 nucleotide sequence: TGCGCCAGCAGCCTGCTAGCGGGAGGTCCAGATACGCAGTATTTT. Translated, it gives CASSLLAGGPDTQYF. The complete variable domain, with remaining parts taken from reference TRBV5-1 and TRBJ2-3, reads KAGVTQTPRYLIKTRGQQVTLSCSPISGHRSVSWYQQTPGQGLQFLFEYFSETQRNKGNFPGRFSGRQFSNSRSEMNVSTLELGDSALYLCASSLLAGGPDTQYFGPGTRLTVL.

Only a few counts were recorded for this clone. The chain joins TRBV7-9 to TRBJ2-5; D is possibly TRBD2 (5 bases). Per the germline V gene, CDR1 is SEHNR and CDR2 is FQNEAQ (reference sequence). The CDR3 spans 13 residues. Trimming took 3 bases from V and 4 from J, leaving 9 bases between them. CDR3 DNA sequence: TGTGCCAGCAGCTTCTCCCGGGGAGAGACCCAGTACTTC. The encoded protein is CASSFSRGETQYF.

This clone was seen only a few times. The chain employs TRBV12-5 and TRBJ1-1, with 7 bases aligning to TRBD1. This CDR3 is built from 16 residues. Germline CDR1 is LGHNT and CDR2 is FRNRAP. After removal of 5 bases from V and 0 bases from J, the junction contained 9 bases not matched to a gene. The CDR3 DNA sequence: TGTGCTAGTGGTCCACGAAACAGGGGCTTGAACACTGAAGCTTTCTTT. Translated, it gives CASGPRNRGLNTEAFF.

This rearrangement joins TRBV28 to TRBJ1-2, with D possibly being TRBD1 (5 bases). V lost 6 bases and J 6 bases, leaving 17 bases between the germline ends. The CDR3 consists of 14 residues. Germline assignment: CDR1 MDHEN and CDR2 SYDVKM. CDR3 loop: CASSPAGFYNGYTF. The CDR3 DNA sequence: TGTGCCAGCAGCCCTGCAGGGTTTTACAATGGCTACACCTTC.

The chain is built from TRBV9 and TRBJ2-5; 7 positions agree with TRBD1. Germline CDR1 and CDR2: SGDLS and YYNGEE. This CDR3 is 14 amino acids long. With 0 bases clipped from V and 5 bases from J, the junction kept 4 bases outside the gene matches. The CDR3 nucleotides are TGTGCCAGCAGCGTAGACCCCAGGGGGGAGACCCAGTACTTC. Its protein product is CASSVDPRGETQYF.

This chain uses TRBV30 with TRBJ2-1, with D perhaps TRBD2 (7 bases). The CDR3 loop spans 12 amino acids. V was shortened by 6 bases and J by 12 bases, with 18 bases between the two germline ends. Germline CDR1 and CDR2: GTSNPN and SVGIG (reference sequence). CDR3 nucleotide sequence: TGTGCCTGCCTTACGAGCGGGGACATGCAGTTCTTC. As protein: CACLTSGDMQFF.

This clone showed up just a few times. The chain has TRBV7-2 and TRBJ1-6, with 7 nucleotides matching TRBD1. There are 15 residues in the CDR3. The V gene end was trimmed by 2 bases and the J gene end by 5 bases; junction bases not matched to a gene: 3. From germline, CDR1 is SGHTA and CDR2 FQGNSA. For the CDR3, the DNA is TGTGCCAGCAGCTTAAGGGGGCATAATAATTCACCCCTCCACTTT. As protein: CASSLRGHNNSPLHF.

DNA for the CDR3: TGTGCCAGCAGTCCACTATATAGCAATCAGCCCCAGCATTTT. It translates to CASSPLYSNQPQHF. V gene TRBV25-1 combines with J gene TRBJ1-5; D remains unclear. This CDR3 has 14 residues. V dropped 5 bases and J dropped 0 bases, with 8 bases sitting between them. Per the germline V gene, CDR1 is MGHDK and CDR2 is SYGVNS. Supplemented by reference TRBV25-1 and TRBJ1-5, the full variable domain reads EADIYQTPRYLVIGTGKKITLECSQTMGHDKMYWYQQDPGMELHLIHYSYGVNSTEKGDLSSESTVSRIRTEHFPLTLESARPSHTSQYLCASSPLYSNQPQHFGDGTRLSIL.

CDR3 loop: CASSLEQGAKGYTF. CDR3 sequence (DNA): TGCGCCAGCAGCTTGGAACAGGGGGCGAAAGGCTACACCTTC. The rearrangement links TRBV5-1 to TRBJ1-2, with TRBD1 matching 9 bases. The V gene's germline CDR1 is SGHRS and CDR2 YFSETQ. The CDR3 has 14 amino acids. V lost 0 bases to trimming and J lost 8 bases; unmatched junction nucleotides: 5.

The chain employs TRBV5-6 and TRBJ1-1; TRBD1 agrees at 7 bases. The CDR3 spans 16 residues. The germline CDR1 and CDR2 sequences are SGHDT and YYEEEE. J was trimmed by 5 bases and V by 4 bases; bases with no gene match: 14. CDR3 in DNA: TGTGCCAGCAGCCTTGGGGGCCCAGGGGGTTATACTGAAGCTTTCTTT. It encodes CASSLGGPGGYTEAFF.

This clone was seen a handful of times. The rearrangement joins TRBV5-6 to TRBJ1-1, with 7 bases fitting TRBD1. CDR1 SGHDT and CDR2 YYEEEE come from the germline V gene. V shed 4 bases, J shed 10 bases, and the junction held 13 bases outside the gene matches. This CDR3 comprises 14 residues. The CDR3 spells CASSLQRTGPGAFF. DNA of the CDR3: TGTGCCAGCAGCCTACAAAGGACAGGACCCGGAGCTTTCTTT.

The V call is TRBV9, the J call TRBJ2-7; 7 bases match TRBD1. V lost 3 bases, J lost 2 bases, and 5 bases stayed unmatched. CDR1 is SGDLS and CDR2 is YYNGEE in the germline V gene. This CDR3 spans 14 amino acids. CDR3: CASSARDSAYEQYF. The CDR3 DNA is TGTGCCAGCAGCGCTCGGGACAGTGCCTACGAGCAGTACTTC. Full variable domain (missing parts from reference TRBV9 and TRBJ2-7): DSGVTQTPKHLITATGQRVTLRCSPRSGDLSVYWYQQSLDQGLQFLIQYYNGEERAKGNILERFSAQQFPDLHSELNLSSLELGDSALYFCASSARDSAYEQYFGPGTRLTVT.

The V call is TRBV30, the J call TRBJ2-1; 7 nucleotides line up with TRBD2. Trimming cost V 3 bases and J 2 bases; bases outside gene matches: 19. The CDR3 runs to 19 residues. The germline gives CDR1 GTSNPN, CDR2 SVGIG (reference sequence). The CDR3 DNA follows: TGTGCCTGGAGCGGACACGCTGCTGGCGGGAGAGGCACCTACAATGAGCAGTTCTTC. It yields the protein CAWSGHAAGGRGTYNEQFF. Complete variable domain (other parts from reference TRBV30 and TRBJ2-1): SQTIHQWPATLVQPVGSPLSLECTVEGTSNPNLYWYRQAAGRGLQLLFYSVGIGQISSEVPQNLSASRPQDRQFILSSKKLLLSDSGFYLCAWSGHAAGGRGTYNEQFFGPGTRLTVL.

This clone was observed a handful of times. The chain couples TRBV28 to TRBJ1-3; 7 bases line up with TRBD1. CDR1 MDHEN and CDR2 SYDVKM come from the germline V gene. Trimming removed 5 bases from V and 11 bases from J; junction bases left unmatched: 6. This CDR3 comprises 12 residues. The CDR3: CASSPDTGAIYF. The CDR3 bases are TGTGCCAGCAGTCCGGATACAGGGGCCATATATTTT.

The chain carries TRBV30 and TRBJ2-7, with 12 positions matching TRBD2. V shed 0 bases, J shed 7 bases, and the junction held 7 bases outside the gene matches. This CDR3 is built from 15 residues. Germline loops: CDR1 GTSNPN, CDR2 SVGIG (reference sequence). CDR3 in amino acids: CAWSVGLAGWEEQYF. CDR3 DNA sequence: TGTGCCTGGAGTGTAGGACTAGCGGGATGGGAAGAGCAGTACTTC.

The genes are TRBV18 and TRBJ2-1; no clear D. The CDR3 has 13 residues. Germline CDR1 reads KGHSH; CDR2 reads LQKENI. V gave up 0 bases and J gave up 7 bases, with 7 bases separating them. Here the CDR3 DNA reads TGTGCCAGCTCACCACCGTCGGGTAATGAGCAGTTCTTC. It encodes CASSPPSGNEQFF. Full variable domain (missing parts from reference TRBV18 and TRBJ2-1): NAGVMQNPRHLVRRRGQEARLRCSPMKGHSHVYWYRQLPEEGLKFMVYLQKENIIDESGMPKERFSAEFPKEGPSILRIQQVVRGDSAAYFCASSPPSGNEQFFGPGTRLTVL.

The chain couples TRBV14 to TRBJ2-2, with D maybe TRBD1 (5 bases). V was shortened by 0 bases and J by 7 bases, with 12 bases between the two germline ends. The CDR3 sequence is 15 residues long. Per germline, CDR1 SGHDN and CDR2 FVKESK. The CDR3 nucleotides are TGTGCCAGCAGCCAAGATTATCAGGGCCACGGGGAGCTGTTTTTT. Translated, it gives CASSQDYQGHGELFF. Full variable domain (missing parts from reference TRBV14 and TRBJ2-2): EAGVTQFPSHSVIEKGQTVTLRCDPISGHDNLYWYRRVMGKEIKFLLHFVKESKQDESGMPNNRFLAERTGGTYSTLKVQPAELEDSGVYFCASSQDYQGHGELFFGEGSRLTVL.

This clone was detected only a few times. The chain combines TRBV7-8 with TRBJ2-7; the match to TRBD2 covers 7 bases. Per the germline V gene, CDR1 is SGHVS and CDR2 is FQNEAQ. Germline trimming cut 2 bases from V and 7 bases from J; bases unmatched to any gene: 8. The length of the CDR3 is 14 residues. The CDR3 nucleotides read TGTGCCAGCAGCTTAAATCCGGCGGGGGAGGAGCAGTACTTC. Its protein product is CASSLNPAGEEQYF.

The chain recombines TRBV6-5 with TRBJ2-7; 8 bases map to TRBD2. The CDR3 totals 15 residues. Germline CDR1 reads MNHEY; CDR2 reads SVGAGI. V trimming: 0 bases; J trimming: 3 bases; junction bases outside the gene matches: 4. The CDR3 reads CASSYSTAGDYEQYF. CDR3 DNA sequence: TGTGCCAGCAGTTACTCCACAGCGGGGGACTACGAGCAGTACTTC.

The V call is TRBV28, the J call TRBJ2-1; 8 nucleotides line up with TRBD1. V dropped 6 bases and J dropped 4; count of bases not matched to a gene: 11. The CDR3 length is 16 residues. The V gene's germline CDR1 is MDHEN and CDR2 SYDVKM. The chain's CDR3 is CASRSSSGQAYNEQFF. The CDR3 coding sequence is TGTGCCAGCAGGTCTTCCTCGGGACAGGCATACAATGAGCAGTTCTTC.

The rearrangement links TRBV18 to TRBJ2-1; maybe TRBD1 (5 bases). Germline V gene sequence: CDR1 KGHSH, CDR2 LQKENI. The CDR3 loop spans 13 amino acids. Trimming pared 2 bases from V and 7 bases from J, leaving 9 bases between. CDR3 nucleotides: TGTGCCAGCTCACCAGGCAGGGATAATGAGCAGTTCTTC. Protein product: CASSPGRDNEQFF.

The chain is built from TRBV9 and TRBJ1-1, with D possibly matching TRBD1 (5 bases). CDR1 and CDR2 (germline): SGDLS, YYNGEE. There are 15 residues in the CDR3. The V end lost 3 bases, the J end lost 4 bases, and 16 bases lay between the germline ends. The CDR3 sequence is CASSGGAGRGTEAFF. CDR3 bases: TGTGCCAGCAGCGGTGGGGCAGGGCGAGGCACTGAAGCTTTCTTT.

This clone was recorded a few times. The V gene is TRBV4-3, the J gene TRBJ2-3; D possibly corresponds to TRBD2 (6 bases). This CDR3 has 14 residues. The V end was cut by 6 bases, the J end by 1 base, with 11 bases between. Germline loops: CDR1 LGHNA, CDR2 YSLEER. The CDR3, as DNA: TGCGCCAGCAGTCCGACTAGGGGCACAGATACGCAGTATTTT. As protein: CASSPTRGTDTQYF.

V gene TRBV6-6 combines with J gene TRBJ2-3, with unresolved D. CDR3 length equals 13 residues. The germline V and J ends were trimmed by 7 bases and 1 base, with 9 bases remaining between them. From germline, CDR1 is MNHNY and CDR2 SVGAGI (reference sequence). The CDR3 DNA sequence: TGTGCCAGCACTCGATCAGGCACAGATACGCAGTATTTT. Amino acids: CASTRSGTDTQYF.

A few counts support this clone. The chain combines TRBV2 with TRBJ2-1; D perhaps matches TRBD2 (5 bases). V dropped 6 bases and J dropped 10 bases, with 10 bases sitting between them. CDR3 size: 11 residues. Per the germline V gene, CDR1 is SNHLY and CDR2 is FYNNEI. Here the CDR3 reads CASSLASEQFF. The CDR3 region has the DNA TGTGCCAGCAGCCTAGCCTCCGAGCAGTTCTTC.

The chain is built from TRBV2 and TRBJ2-5; a weak D match, TRBD1 (5 bases). The CDR3 runs to 15 residues. Trimming took off 4 bases at V and 2 bases at J, with 14 bases between the two ends. Looked up from germline, CDR1 is SNHLY and CDR2 is FYNNEI. CDR3 nucleotide sequence: TGTGCCAGCAGTGTTCGCAGGGTGCCTCAAGAGACCCAGTACTTC. Its protein is CASSVRRVPQETQYF. The variable domain in full, with the rest retrieved from reference TRBV2 and TRBJ2-5, is EPEVTQTPSHQVTQMGQEVILRCVPISNHLYFYWYRQILGQKVEFLVSFYNNEISEKSEIFDDQFSVERPDGSNFTLKIRSTKLEDSAMYFCASSVRRVPQETQYFGPGTRLLVL.